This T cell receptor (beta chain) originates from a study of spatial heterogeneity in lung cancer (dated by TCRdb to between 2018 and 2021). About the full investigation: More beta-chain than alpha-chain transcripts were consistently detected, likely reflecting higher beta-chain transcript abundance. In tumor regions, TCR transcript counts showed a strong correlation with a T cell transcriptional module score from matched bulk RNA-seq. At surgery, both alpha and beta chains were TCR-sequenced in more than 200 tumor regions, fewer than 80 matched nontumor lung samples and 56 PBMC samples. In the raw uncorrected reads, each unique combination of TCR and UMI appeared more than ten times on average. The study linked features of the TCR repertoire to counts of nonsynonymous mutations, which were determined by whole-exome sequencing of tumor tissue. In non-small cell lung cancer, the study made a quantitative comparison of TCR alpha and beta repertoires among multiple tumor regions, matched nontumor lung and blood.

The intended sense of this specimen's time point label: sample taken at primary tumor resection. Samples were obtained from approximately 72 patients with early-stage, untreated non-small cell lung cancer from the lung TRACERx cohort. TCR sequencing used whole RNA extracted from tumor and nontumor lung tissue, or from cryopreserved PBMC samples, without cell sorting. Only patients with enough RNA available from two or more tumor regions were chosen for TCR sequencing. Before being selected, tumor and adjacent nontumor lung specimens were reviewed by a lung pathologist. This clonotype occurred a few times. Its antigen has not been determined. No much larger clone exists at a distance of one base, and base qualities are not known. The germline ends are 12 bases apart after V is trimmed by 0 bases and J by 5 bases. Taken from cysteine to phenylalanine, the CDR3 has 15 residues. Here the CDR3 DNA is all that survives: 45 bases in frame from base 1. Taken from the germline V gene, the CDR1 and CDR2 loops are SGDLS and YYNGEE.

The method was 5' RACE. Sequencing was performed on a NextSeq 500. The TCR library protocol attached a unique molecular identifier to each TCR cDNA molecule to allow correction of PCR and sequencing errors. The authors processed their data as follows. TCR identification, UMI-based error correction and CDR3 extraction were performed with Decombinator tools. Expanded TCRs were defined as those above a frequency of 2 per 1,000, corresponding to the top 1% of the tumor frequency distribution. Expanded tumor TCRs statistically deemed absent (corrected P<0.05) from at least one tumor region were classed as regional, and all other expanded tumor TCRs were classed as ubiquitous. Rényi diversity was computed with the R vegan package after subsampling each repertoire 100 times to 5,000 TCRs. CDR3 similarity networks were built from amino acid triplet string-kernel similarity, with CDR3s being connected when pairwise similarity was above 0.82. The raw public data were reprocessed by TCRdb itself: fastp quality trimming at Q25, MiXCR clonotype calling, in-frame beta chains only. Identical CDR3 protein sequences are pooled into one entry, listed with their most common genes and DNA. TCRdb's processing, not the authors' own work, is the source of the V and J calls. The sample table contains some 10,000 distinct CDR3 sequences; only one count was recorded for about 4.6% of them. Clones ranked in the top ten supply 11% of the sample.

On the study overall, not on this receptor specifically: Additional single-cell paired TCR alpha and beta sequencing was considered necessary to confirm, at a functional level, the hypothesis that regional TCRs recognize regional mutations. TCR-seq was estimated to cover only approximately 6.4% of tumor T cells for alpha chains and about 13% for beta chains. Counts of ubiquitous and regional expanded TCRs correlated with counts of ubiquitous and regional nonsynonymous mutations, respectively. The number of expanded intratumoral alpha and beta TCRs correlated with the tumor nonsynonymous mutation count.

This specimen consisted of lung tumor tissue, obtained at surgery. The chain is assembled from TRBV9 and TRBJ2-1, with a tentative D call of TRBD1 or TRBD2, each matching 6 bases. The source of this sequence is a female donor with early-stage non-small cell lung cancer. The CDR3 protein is CASSVDGGRNNEQFF. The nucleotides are TGTGCCAGCAGCGTAGATGGGGGGCGAAACAATGAGCAGTTCTTC.